In its sample, the clone carrying this TCR beta chain was seen many times. As yet, its antigen is unknown. This entry comes from a study of cytomegalovirus exposure and HLA in healthy donors. Study-level information: The study placed 70% to 85% of its 350 to 400 genotyped donors in the Caucasian-associated ancestry cluster. Study results and caveats: In all likelihood, a cluster of highly shared sequence variants was a sequencing artifact. Follow-up analysis seemed to connect common viral pathogens with several of the most significant clusters identified. Only CMV serostatus was available as immune exposure information.

The PCR contained 60 Vbeta and 13 Jbeta primers. Profiled with immunoSEQ multiplex PCR; TCRdb holds only in-frame clones, not every one. In the table there are over 150,000 clones, roughly 80% of which are singletons. The sequence derives from a young man in good health and CMV-seropositive. The sequencing sample was made of PBMCs.

CDR3 coding DNA: TGTGCCAGCAGTTATTCGGGGACTAGCGGGAAGAATGAGCAGTTCTTC. Translating gives CASSYSGTSGKNEQFF. This chain connects TRBV6-5 to TRBJ2-1, with TRBD2 identical over 13 bases. CDR1 and CDR2 from the germline V gene are MNHEY and SVGAGI. Trimming removed 3 bases from V and 7 bases from J; junction bases left unmatched: 6. The CDR3 has 16 residues.